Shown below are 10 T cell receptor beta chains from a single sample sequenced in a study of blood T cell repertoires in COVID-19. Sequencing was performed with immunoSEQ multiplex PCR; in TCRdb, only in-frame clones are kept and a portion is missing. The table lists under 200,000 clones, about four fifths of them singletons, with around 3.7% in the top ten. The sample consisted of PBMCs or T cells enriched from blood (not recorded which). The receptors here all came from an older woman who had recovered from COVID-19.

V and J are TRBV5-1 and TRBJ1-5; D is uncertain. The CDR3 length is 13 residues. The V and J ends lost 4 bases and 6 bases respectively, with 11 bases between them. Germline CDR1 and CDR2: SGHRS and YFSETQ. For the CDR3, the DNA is TGCGCCAGCAGCACATTTCCAGGTCAGCCCCAGCATTTT. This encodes CASSTFPGQPQHF.

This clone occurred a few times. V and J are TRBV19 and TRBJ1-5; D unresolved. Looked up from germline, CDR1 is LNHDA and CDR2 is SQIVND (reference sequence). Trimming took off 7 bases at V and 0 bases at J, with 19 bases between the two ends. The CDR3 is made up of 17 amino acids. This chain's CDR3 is CASTKTRQTYSNQPQHF. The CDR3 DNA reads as TGTGCCAGTACCAAAACAAGGCAGACTTATAGCAATCAGCCCCAGCATTTT.

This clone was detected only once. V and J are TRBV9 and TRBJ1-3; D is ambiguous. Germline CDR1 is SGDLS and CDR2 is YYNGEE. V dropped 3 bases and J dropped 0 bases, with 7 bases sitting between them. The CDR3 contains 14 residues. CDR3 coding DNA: TGTGCCAGCAGCGCGTCCCGCTCTGGAAACACCATATATTTT. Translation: CASSASRSGNTIYF.

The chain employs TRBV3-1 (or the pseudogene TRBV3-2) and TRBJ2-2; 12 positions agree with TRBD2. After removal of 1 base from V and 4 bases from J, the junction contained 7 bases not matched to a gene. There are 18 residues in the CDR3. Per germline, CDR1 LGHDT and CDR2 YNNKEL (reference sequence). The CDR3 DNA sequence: TGTGCCAGCAGCCAAGGTGGACTAGCGGGGACGAGCACCGGGGAGCTGTTTTTT. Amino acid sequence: CASSQGGLAGTSTGELFF.

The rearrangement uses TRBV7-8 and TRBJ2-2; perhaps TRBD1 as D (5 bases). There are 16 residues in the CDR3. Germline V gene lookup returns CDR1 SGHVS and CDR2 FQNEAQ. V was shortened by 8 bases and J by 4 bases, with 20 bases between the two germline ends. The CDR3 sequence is CASSRGSAQFTGELFF. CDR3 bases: TGTGCCAGCTCAAGGGGCAGCGCCCAGTTCACCGGGGAGCTGTTTTTT.

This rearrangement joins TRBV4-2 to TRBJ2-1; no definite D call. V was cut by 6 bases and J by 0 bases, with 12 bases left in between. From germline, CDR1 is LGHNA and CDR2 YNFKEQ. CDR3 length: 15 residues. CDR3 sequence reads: CASSPRPSSYNEQFF. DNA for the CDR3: TGTGCCAGCAGTCCCAGGCCAAGCTCCTACAATGAGCAGTTCTTC.

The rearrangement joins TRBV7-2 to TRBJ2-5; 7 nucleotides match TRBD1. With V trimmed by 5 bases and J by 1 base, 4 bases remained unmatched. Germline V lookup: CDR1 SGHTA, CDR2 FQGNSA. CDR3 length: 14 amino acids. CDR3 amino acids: CASSPWDSQETQYF. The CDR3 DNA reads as TGTGCCAGCAGCCCATGGGACAGCCAAGAGACCCAGTACTTC.

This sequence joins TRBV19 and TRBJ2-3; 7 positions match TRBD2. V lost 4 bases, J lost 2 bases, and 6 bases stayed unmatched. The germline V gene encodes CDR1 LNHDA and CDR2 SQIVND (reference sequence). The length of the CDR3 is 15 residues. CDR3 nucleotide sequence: TGTGCCAGTAGTAAGAAGCGGGATTACACAGATACGCAGTATTTT. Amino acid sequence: CASSKKRDYTDTQYF.

The CDR3 DNA is TGTGCCACCAGTCAGGCAGGCCCGGCCGACAATGAGCAGTTCTTC. It encodes CATSQAGPADNEQFF. The chain carries TRBV24-1 and TRBJ2-1, with D unresolved. The germline gives CDR1 KGHDR, CDR2 SFDVKD. V was pared by 6 bases and J by 5 bases, with 16 bases between. The CDR3 has 15 residues.

The CDR3 region has the DNA TGTGCCAGCAGAGATACAGGGGTTTCACCCCTCCACTTT. This codes for CASRDTGVSPLHF. This sequence joins TRBV7-8 and TRBJ1-6; 7 bases agree with TRBD1. The germline V gene encodes CDR1 SGHVS and CDR2 FQNEAQ. This CDR3 comprises 13 residues. V dropped 6 bases and J dropped 9; count of bases not matched to a gene: 5.